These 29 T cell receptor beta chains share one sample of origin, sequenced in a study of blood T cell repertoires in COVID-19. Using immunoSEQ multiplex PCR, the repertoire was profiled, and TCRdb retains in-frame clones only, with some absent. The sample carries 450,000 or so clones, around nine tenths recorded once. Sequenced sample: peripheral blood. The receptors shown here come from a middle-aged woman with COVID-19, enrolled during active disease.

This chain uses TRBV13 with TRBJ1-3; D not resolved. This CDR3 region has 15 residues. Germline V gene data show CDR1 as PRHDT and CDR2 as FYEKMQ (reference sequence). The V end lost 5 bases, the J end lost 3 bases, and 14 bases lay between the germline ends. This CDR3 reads CASSLGMAGGNTIYF. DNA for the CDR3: TGTGCCAGCAGCCTGGGGATGGCGGGTGGAAACACCATATATTTT.

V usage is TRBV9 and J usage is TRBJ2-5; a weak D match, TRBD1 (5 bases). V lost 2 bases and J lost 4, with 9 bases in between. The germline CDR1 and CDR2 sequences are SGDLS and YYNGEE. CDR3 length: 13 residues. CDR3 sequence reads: CASSVRVGETQYF. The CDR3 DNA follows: TGTGCCAGCAGCGTCAGGGTGGGAGAGACCCAGTACTTC. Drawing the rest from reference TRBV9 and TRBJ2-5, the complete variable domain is DSGVTQTPKHLITATGQRVTLRCSPRSGDLSVYWYQQSLDQGLQFLIQYYNGEERAKGNILERFSAQQFPDLHSELNLSSLELGDSALYFCASSVRVGETQYFGPGTRLLVL.

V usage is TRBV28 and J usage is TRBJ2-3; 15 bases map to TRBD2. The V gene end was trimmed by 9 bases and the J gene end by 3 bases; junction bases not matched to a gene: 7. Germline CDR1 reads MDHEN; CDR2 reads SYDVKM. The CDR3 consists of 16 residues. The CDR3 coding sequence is TGTGCCAGTGGGACTAGCGGGGGGCTATCGACAGATACGCAGTATTTT. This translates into CASGTSGGLSTDTQYF.

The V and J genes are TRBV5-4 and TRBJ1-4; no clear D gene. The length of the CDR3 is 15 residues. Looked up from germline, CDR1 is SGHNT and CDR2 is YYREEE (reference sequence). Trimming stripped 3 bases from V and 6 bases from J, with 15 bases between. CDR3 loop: CASSSAPTGDEKLFF. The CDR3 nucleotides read TGTGCCAGCAGCTCGGCTCCAACCGGGGATGAAAAACTGTTTTTT.

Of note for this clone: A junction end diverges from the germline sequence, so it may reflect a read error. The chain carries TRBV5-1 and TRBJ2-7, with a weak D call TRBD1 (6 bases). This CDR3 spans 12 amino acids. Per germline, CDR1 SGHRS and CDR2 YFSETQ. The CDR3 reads CASSIGPGQPFF. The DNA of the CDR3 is TGCGCCAGCAGCATAGGTCCCGGACAGCCCTTCTTC.

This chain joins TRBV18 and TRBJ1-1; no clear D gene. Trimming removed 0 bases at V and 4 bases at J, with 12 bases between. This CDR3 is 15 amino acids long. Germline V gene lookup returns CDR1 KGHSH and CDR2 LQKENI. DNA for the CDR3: TGTGCCAGCTCACCACCGAGTAAGGGAGGCACTGAAGCTTTCTTT. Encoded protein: CASSPPSKGGTEAFF. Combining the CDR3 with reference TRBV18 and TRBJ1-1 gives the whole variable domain NAGVMQNPRHLVRRRGQEARLRCSPMKGHSHVYWYRQLPEEGLKFMVYLQKENIIDESGMPKERFSAEFPKEGPSILRIQQVVRGDSAAYFCASSPPSKGGTEAFFGQGTRLTVV.

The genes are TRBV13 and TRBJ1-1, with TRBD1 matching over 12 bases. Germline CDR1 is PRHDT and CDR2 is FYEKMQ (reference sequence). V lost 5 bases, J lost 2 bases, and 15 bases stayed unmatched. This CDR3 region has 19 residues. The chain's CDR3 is CASSLRGQGAHGFNTEAFF. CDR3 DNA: TGTGCCAGCAGCCTAAGGGGACAGGGGGCCCATGGGTTCAACACTGAAGCTTTCTTT.

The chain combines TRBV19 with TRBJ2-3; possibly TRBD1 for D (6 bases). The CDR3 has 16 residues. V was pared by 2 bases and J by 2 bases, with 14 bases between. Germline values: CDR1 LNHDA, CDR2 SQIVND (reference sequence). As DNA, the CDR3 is TGTGCCAGTAGTATAATGGGCAGGGGTCCCACAGATACGCAGTATTTT. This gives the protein CASSIMGRGPTDTQYF.

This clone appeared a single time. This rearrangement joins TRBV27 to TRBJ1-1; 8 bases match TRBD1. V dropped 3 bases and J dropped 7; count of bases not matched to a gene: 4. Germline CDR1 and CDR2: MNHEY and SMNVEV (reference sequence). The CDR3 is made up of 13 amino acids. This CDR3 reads CASSLTGVGEAFF. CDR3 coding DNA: TGTGCCAGCAGTTTGACAGGGGTCGGTGAAGCTTTCTTT.

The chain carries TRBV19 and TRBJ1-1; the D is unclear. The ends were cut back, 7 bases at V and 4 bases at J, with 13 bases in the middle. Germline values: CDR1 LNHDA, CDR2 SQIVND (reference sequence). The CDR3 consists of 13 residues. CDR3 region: CASKPIGGTEAFF. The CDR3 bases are TGTGCCAGTAAACCAATCGGCGGCACTGAAGCTTTCTTT.

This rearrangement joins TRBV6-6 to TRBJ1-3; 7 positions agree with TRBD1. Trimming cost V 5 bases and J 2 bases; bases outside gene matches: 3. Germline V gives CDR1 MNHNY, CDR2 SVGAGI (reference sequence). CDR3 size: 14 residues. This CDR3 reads CASSPGQAGNTIYF. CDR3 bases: TGTGCCAGCAGTCCTGGACAGGCTGGAAACACCATATATTTT.

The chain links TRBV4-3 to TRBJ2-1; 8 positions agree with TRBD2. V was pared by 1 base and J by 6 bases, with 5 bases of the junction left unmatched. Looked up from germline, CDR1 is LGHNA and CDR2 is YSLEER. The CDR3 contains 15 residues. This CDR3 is CASSQVNGRANEQFF. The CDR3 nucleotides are TGCGCCAGCAGCCAAGTGAACGGGAGGGCCAATGAGCAGTTCTTC.

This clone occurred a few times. CDR3 coding DNA: TGTGCCTGGGAGGGGGCAGCCAGGGCCCGGAGTTCACCCCTCCACTTT. It codes for CAWEGAARARSSPLHF. The chain uses TRBV30 and TRBJ1-6; 7 bases map to TRBD1. This CDR3 is 16 amino acids long. Losses at the gene ends were 5 bases for V and 9 bases for J; bases not matched to a gene: 16. The germline V gene has CDR1 GTSNPN and CDR2 SVGIG (reference sequence). The whole variable domain, remainder taken from reference TRBV30 and TRBJ1-6, is SQTIHQWPATLVQPVGSPLSLECTVEGTSNPNLYWYRQAAGRGLQLLFYSVGIGQISSEVPQNLSASRPQDRQFILSSKKLLLSDSGFYLCAWEGAARARSSPLHFGNGTRLTVT.

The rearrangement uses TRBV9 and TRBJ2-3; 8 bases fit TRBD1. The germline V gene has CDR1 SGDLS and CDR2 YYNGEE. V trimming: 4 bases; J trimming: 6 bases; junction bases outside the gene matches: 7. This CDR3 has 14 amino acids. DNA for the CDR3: TGTGCCAGCAGCTCTTGGACAGGGTATGATACGCAGTATTTT. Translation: CASSSWTGYDTQYF.

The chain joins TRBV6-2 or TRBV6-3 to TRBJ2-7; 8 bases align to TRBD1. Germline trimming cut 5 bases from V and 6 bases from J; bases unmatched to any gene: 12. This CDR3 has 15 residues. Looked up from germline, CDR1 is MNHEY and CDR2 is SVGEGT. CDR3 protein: CASSPRDRHYFEQYF. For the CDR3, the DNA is TGTGCCAGCAGTCCCCGGGACAGGCACTACTTCGAGCAGTACTTC.

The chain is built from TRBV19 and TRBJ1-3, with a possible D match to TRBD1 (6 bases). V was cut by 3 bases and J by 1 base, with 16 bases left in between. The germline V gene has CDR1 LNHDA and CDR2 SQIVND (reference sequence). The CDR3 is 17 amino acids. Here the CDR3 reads CASSINFRGPSGNTIYF. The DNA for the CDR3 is TGTGCCAGTAGTATTAATTTCAGGGGACCATCTGGAAACACCATATATTTT.

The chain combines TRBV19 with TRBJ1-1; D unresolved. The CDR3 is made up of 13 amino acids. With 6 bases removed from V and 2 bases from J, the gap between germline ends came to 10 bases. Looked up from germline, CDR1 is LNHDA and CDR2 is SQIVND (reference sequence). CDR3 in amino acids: CASSFGLNTEAFF. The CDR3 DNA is TGTGCCAGTAGCTTTGGGCTAAACACTGAAGCTTTCTTT.

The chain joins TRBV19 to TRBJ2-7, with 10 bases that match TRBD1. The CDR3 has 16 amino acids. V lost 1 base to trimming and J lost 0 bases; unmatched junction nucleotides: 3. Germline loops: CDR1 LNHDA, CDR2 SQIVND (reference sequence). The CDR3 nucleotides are TGTGCCAGTAGTATAGGGACAGGGGGGACCTCCTACGAGCAGTACTTC. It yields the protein CASSIGTGGTSYEQYF. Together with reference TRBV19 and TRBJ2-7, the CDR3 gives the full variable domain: DGGITQSPKYLFRKEGQNVTLSCEQNLNHDAMYWYRQDPGQGLRLIYYSQIVNDFQKGDIAEGYSVSREKKESFPLTVTSAQKNPTAFYLCASSIGTGGTSYEQYFGPGTRLTVT.

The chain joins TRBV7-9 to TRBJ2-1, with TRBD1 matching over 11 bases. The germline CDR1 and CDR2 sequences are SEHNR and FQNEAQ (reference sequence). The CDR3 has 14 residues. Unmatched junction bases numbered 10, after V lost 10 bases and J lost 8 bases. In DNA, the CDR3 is TGTGCCATCAGGGGGACAGGGGGTTTCGATGAGCAGTTCTTC. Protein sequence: CAIRGTGGFDEQFF.

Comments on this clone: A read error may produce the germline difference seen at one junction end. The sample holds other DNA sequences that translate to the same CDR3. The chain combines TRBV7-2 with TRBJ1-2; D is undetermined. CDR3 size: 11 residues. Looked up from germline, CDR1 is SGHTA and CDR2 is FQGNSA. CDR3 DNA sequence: TGTGCCAGCGCAAACTGGTTGGGCTATACCTTC. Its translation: CASANWLGYTF.

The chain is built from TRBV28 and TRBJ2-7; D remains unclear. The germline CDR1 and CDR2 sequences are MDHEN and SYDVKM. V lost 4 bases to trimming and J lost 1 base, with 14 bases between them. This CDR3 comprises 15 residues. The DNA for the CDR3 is TGTGCCAGCAGTTCCCACAGCCCTCTATCCTACGAGCAGTACTTC. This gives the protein CASSSHSPLSYEQYF. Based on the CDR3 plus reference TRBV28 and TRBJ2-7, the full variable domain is DVKVTQSSRYLVKRTGEKVFLECVQDMDHENMFWYRQDPGLGLRLIYFSYDVKMKEKGDIPEGYSVSREKKERFSLILESASTNQTSMYLCASSSHSPLSYEQYFGPGTRLTVT.

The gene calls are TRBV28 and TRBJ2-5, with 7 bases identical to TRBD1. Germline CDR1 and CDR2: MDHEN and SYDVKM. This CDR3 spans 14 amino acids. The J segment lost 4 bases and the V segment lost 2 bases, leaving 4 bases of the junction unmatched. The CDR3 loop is CASSLQGVAETQYF. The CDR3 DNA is TGTGCCAGCAGTTTACAGGGGGTAGCAGAGACCCAGTACTTC. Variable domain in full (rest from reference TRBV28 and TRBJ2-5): DVKVTQSSRYLVKRTGEKVFLECVQDMDHENMFWYRQDPGLGLRLIYFSYDVKMKEKGDIPEGYSVSREKKERFSLILESASTNQTSMYLCASSLQGVAETQYFGPGTRLLVL.

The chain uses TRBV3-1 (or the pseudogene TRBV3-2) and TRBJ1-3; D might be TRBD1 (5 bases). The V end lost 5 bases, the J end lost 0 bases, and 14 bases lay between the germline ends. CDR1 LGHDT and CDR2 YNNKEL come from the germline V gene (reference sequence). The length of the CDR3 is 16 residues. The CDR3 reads CASSLSRAYSGNTIYF. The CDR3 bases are TGTGCCAGCAGCTTAAGCAGGGCGTACTCTGGAAACACCATATATTTT.

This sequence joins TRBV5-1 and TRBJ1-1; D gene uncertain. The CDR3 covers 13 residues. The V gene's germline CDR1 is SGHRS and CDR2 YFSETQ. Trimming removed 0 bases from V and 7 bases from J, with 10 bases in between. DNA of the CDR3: TGCGCCAGCAGCTTGGCCGCGGGGAATGAAGCTTTCTTT. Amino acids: CASSLAAGNEAFF.

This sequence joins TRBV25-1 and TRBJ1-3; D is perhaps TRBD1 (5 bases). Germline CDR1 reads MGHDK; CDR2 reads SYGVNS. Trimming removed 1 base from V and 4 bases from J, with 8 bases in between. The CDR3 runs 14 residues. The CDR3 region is CASSESGGGNTIYF. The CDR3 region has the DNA TGTGCCAGCAGTGAATCCGGGGGAGGAAACACCATATATTTT.

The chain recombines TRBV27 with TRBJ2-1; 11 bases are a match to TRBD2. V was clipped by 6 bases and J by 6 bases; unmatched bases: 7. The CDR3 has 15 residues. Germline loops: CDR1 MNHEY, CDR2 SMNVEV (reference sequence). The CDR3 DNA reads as TGTGCCAGCAGCCCACTTAGCGGGAGGGCCAATGAGCAGTTCTTC. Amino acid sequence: CASSPLSGRANEQFF.

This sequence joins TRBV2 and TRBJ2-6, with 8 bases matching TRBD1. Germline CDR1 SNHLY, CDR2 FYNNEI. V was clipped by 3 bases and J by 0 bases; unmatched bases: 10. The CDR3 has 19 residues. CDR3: CASSESKTGAGSGANVLTF. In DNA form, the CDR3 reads TGTGCCAGCAGTGAGTCGAAGACAGGGGCGGGCTCTGGGGCCAACGTCCTGACTTTC. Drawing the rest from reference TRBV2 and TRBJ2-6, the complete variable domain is EPEVTQTPSHQVTQMGQEVILRCVPISNHLYFYWYRQILGQKVEFLVSFYNNEISEKSEIFDDQFSVERPDGSNFTLKIRSTKLEDSAMYFCASSESKTGAGSGANVLTFGAGSRLTVL.

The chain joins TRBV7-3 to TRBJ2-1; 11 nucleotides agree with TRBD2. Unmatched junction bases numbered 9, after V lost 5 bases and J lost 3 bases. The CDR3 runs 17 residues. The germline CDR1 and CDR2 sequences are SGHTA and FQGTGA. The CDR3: CASSPRGLADFYNEQFF. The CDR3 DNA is TGTGCCAGCAGCCCAAGGGGACTAGCGGACTTCTACAATGAGCAGTTCTTC.

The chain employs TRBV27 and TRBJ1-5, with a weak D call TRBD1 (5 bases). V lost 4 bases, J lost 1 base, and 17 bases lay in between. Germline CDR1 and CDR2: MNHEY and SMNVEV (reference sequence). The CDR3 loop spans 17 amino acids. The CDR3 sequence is CASSSNQGLGSNQPQHF. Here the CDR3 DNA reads TGTGCCAGCAGTTCAAACCAGGGTCTGGGAAGCAATCAGCCCCAGCATTTT.